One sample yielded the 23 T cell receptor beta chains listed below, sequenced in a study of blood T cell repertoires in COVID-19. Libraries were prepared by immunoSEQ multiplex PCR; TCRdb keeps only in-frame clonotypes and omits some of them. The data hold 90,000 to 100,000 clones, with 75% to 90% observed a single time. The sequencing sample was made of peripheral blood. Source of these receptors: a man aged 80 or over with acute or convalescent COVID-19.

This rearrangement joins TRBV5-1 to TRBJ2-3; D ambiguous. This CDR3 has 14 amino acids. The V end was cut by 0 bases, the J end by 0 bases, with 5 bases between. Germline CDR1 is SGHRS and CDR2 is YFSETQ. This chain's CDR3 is CASSLVLSTDTQYF. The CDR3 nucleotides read TGCGCCAGCAGCTTGGTACTTAGCACAGATACGCAGTATTTT.

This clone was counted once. DNA for the CDR3: TGTGCCAGCACTCCCAAACAGGGTGGGCAGTCCCAGCATTTT. Translating gives CASTPKQGGQSQHF. The gene calls are TRBV6-6 and TRBJ1-5; D is possibly TRBD1 (6 bases). The CDR3 has 14 residues. Germline loops: CDR1 MNHNY, CDR2 SVGAGI (reference sequence). Trimming left V 7 bases short and J 11 bases short, with 21 bases between.

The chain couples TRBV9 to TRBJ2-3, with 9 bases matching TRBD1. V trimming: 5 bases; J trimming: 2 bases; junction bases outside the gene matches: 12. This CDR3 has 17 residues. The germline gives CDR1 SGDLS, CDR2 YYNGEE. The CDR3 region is CASRGQGIDLPTDTQYF. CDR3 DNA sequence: TGTGCCAGCAGGGGACAGGGAATCGACTTGCCCACAGATACGCAGTATTTT.

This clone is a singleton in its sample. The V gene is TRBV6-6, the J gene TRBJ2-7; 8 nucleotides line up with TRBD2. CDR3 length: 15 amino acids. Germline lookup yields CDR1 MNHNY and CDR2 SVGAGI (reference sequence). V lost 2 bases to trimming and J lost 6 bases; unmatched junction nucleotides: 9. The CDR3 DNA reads TGTGCCAGCAGTTACGGGGTAGCGGGAATGGCCGAGCAGTACTTC. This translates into CASSYGVAGMAEQYF.

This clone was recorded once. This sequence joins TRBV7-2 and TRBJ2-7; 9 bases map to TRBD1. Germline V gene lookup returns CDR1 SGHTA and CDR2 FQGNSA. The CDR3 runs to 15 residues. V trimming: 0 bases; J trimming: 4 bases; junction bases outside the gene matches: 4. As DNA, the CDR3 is TGTGCCAGCAGCTTAGCAGGGACAGGGCGTTACGAGCAGTACTTC. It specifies CASSLAGTGRYEQYF.

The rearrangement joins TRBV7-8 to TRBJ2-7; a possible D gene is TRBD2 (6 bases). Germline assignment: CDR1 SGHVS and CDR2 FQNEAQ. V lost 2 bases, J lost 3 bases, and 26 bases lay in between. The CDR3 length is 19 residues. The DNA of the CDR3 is TGTGCCAGCAGCTTATTTGAGCTGGGTCGTTGGGGGGATAGCTACGAGCAGTACTTC. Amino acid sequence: CASSLFELGRWGDSYEQYF.

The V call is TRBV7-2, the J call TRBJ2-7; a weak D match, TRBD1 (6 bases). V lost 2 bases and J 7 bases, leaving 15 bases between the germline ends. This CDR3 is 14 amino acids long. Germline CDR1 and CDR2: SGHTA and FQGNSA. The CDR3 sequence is CASSLWASQGEQYF. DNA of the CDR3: TGTGCCAGCAGCTTATGGGCTAGCCAGGGGGAGCAGTACTTC.

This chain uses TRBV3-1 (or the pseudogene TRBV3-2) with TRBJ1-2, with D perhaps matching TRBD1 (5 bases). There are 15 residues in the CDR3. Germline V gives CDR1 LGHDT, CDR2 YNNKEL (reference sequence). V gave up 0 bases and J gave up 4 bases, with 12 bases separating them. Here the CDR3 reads CASSQDLAGPYGYTF. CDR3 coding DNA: TGTGCCAGCAGCCAAGATCTGGCAGGGCCCTATGGCTACACCTTC.

CDR3 sequence (DNA): TGTGCCAGCAGCAGGACTAGCGGGAGATCCTACGAGCAGTACTTC. It translates to CASSRTSGRSYEQYF. This rearrangement joins TRBV2 to TRBJ2-7; TRBD2 matches 13 bases. This CDR3 has 15 amino acids. Germline loops: CDR1 SNHLY, CDR2 FYNNEI. Trimming removed 6 bases from V and 1 base from J; junction bases left unmatched: 3.

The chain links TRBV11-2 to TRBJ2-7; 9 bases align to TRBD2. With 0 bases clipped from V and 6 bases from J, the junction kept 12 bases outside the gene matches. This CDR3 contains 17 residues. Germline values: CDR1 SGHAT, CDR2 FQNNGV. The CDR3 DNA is TGTGCCAGCAGCTTAGATAGCGGCGCGGGGGGGCAGGGCGAGCAGTACTTC. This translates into CASSLDSGAGGQGEQYF. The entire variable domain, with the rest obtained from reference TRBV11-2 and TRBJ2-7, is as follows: EAGVAQSPRYKIIEKRQSVAFWCNPISGHATLYWYQQILGQGPKLLIQFQNNGVVDDSQLPKDRFSAERLKGVDSTLKIQPAKLEDSAVYLCASSLDSGAGGQGEQYFGPGTRLTVT.

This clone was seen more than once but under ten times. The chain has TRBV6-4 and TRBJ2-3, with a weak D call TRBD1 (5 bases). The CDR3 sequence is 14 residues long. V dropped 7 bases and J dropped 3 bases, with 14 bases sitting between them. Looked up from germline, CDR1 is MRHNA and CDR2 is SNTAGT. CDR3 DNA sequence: TGTGCCAGCACCGAGACAGCAGATACAGATACGCAGTATTTT. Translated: CASTETADTDTQYF.

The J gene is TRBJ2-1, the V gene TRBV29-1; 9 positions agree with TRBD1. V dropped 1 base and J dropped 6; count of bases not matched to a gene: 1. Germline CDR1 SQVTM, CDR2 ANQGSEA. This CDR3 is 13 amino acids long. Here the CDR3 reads CSVEGQGVNEQFF. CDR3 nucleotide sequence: TGCAGCGTTGAAGGACAGGGGGTCAATGAGCAGTTCTTC.

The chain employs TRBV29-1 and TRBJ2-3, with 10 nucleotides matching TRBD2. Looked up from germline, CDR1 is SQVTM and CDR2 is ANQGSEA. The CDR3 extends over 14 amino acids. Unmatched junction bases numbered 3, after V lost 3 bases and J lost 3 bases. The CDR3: CSVDASGSTDTQYF. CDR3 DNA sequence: TGCAGCGTTGACGCTAGCGGGAGTACAGATACGCAGTATTTT.

CDR3 DNA sequence: TGTGCCACCAGTGACCGTACTAGCGGGAGGGCGGATACGCAGTATTTT. It translates to CATSDRTSGRADTQYF. The chain combines TRBV24-1 with TRBJ2-3; 13 bases line up with TRBD2. V lost 4 bases and J lost 6; bases outside the gene matches: 6. This CDR3 is 16 amino acids long. In germline, CDR1 is KGHDR, CDR2 SFDVKD.

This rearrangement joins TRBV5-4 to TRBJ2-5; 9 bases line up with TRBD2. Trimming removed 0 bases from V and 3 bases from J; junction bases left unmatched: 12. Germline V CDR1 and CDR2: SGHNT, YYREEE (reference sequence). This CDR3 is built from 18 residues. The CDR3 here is CASSLESASGTSEETQYF. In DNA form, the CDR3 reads TGTGCCAGCAGCTTGGAATCGGCTAGCGGGACATCAGAAGAGACCCAGTACTTC.

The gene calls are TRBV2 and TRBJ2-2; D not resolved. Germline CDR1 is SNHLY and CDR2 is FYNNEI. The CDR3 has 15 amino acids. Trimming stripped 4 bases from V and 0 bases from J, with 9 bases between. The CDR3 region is CASSADWSNTGELFF. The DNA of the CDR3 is TGTGCCAGCAGTGCAGATTGGTCGAACACCGGGGAGCTGTTTTTT.

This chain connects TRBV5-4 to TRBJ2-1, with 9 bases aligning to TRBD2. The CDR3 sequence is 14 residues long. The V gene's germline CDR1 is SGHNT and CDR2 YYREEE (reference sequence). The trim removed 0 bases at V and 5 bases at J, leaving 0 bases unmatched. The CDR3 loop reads CASSLASGNNEQFF. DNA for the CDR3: TGTGCCAGCAGCTTGGCTAGCGGGAACAATGAGCAGTTCTTC.

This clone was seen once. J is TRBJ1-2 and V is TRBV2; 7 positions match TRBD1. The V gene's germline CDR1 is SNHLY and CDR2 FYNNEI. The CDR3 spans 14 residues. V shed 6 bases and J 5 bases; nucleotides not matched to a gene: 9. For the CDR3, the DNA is TGTGCCAGCAGGGAGGACAGGTCCGGTTATGGCTACACCTTC. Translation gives CASREDRSGYGYTF.

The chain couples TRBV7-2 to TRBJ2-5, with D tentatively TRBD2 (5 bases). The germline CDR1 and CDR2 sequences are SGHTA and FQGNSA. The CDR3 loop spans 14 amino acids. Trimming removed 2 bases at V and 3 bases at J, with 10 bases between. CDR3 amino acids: CASSLSGAEETQYF. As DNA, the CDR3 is TGTGCCAGCAGCTTAAGCGGAGCAGAAGAGACCCAGTACTTC.

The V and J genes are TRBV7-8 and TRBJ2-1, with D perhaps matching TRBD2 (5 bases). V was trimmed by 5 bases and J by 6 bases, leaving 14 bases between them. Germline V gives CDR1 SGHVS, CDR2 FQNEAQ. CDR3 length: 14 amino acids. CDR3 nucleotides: TGTGCCAGCAGCCCTTTCGCTGGGAGCAATGAGCAGTTCTTC. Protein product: CASSPFAGSNEQFF.

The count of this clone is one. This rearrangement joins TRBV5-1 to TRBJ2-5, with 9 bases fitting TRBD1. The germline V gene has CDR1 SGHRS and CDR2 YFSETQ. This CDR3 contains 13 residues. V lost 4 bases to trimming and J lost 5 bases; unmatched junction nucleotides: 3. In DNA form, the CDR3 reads TGCGCCAGCAGCGACGGACAGGGGGAGACCCAGTACTTC. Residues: CASSDGQGETQYF.

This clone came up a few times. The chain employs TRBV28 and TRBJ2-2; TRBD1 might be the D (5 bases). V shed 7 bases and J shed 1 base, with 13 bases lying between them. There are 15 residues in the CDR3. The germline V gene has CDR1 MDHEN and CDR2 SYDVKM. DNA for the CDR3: TGTGCCAGCATCTCGGTGCAGGGGAACACCGGGGAGCTGTTTTTT. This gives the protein CASISVQGNTGELFF.

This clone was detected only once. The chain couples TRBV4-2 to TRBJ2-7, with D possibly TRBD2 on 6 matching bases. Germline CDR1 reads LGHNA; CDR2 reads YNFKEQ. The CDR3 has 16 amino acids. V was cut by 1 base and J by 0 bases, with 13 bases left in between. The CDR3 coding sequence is TGTGCCAGCAGCCAAGGAGGGAGGAGGAGCTCCTACGAGCAGTACTTC. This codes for CASSQGGRRSSYEQYF.